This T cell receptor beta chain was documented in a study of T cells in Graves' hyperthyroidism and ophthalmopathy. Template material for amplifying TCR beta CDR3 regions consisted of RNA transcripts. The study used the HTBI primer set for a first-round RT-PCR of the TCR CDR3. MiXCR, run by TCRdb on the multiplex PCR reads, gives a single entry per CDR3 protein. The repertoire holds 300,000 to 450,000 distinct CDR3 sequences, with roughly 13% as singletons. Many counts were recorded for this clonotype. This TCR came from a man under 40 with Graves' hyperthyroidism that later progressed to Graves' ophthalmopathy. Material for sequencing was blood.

Here the CDR3 DNA reads TGTGCCAGCGGTTCTGCGGGGGGAGAGACCCAGTACTTC. This translates into CASGSAGGETQYF. This sequence joins TRBV27 and TRBJ2-5; 8 bases are a match to TRBD2. The CDR3 is 13 amino acids. Germline CDR1 is MNHEY and CDR2 is SMNVEV (reference sequence). The junction had 6 bases not matched to a gene; V was cut back by 8 bases and J by 4 bases.